Listed here is a single T cell receptor beta chain. This clone has just a few counts. It has no known antigen specificity. No much larger clone is present one base from it, and per-base qualities are unavailable. The cohort consisted of 650 to 850 healthy bone marrow donors. At the time of sampling, every cohort member was nominally healthy, though immune exposures that went unrecorded were likely present. The donor was CMV seropositive and was included in the group of 289 seropositive cohort members. A peripheral blood sample was provided by each donor, and peripheral blood mononuclear cells were used for TCR beta sequencing. The Qiagen DNeasy Blood Extraction Kit was used to extract genomic DNA from the blood cell samples. Libraries came from the immunoSEQ multiplex PCR assay. For the multiplex PCR, a mixture combining 60 forward primers for TCR Vbeta segments and 13 reverse primers for TCR Jbeta segments was used. A multiplex PCR assay on genomic DNA amplified the CDR3 region of rearranged TCR beta genes. Amplified TCR beta libraries were sequenced as 87-base-pair reads on the Illumina HiSeq System. Under the source paper's analysis protocol: Across the 500 to 850 repertoires, a later analysis counted some 81 million unique TCR beta chains, around 11 million of which were shared by at least two donors. A nearest-neighbor algorithm error-corrected the raw reads and collapsed the reads into unique sequences, merging closely related sequences to remove PCR and sequencing errors. CDR3 sequences were aligned to IMGT reference sequences to assign V, D and J gene segments. For a sequence to be retained, at least a six-nucleotide match to both a V gene segment and a J gene segment was required. A rearrangement counted as productive if the CDR3 had no stop codons and remained in frame with V and J, and every other rearrangement counted as non-productive. CDR3 was defined by IMGT convention, running from the second conserved V-encoded cysteine to the conserved J-encoded phenylalanine. Sequences without an unambiguous match to a single V gene segment were excluded from the earlier analysis of approximately 560 of the donors. In an earlier analysis of approximately 550 of the donors, V segments were called functional above 56.7% productive rearrangements and were called segregating when the between-donor standard deviation exceeded 5%. A statistical classification framework was developed to diagnose cytomegalovirus status using the catalog of TCR beta chain sequences. A later analysis assigned V and J genes by comparing TCR nucleotide sequences with IMGT/GENE-DB human TR gene sequences. Using the TCRdist pipeline, a later analysis assigned CDR3 sequences along with most-parsimonious VDJ recombination scenarios. In a later analysis, each TCR beta chain was defined by its CDR3 amino acid sequence together with its V-gene family, and reads lacking a unique V-gene family were excluded. To address suspected cross-contamination and a sequencing artifact, a later analysis removed under 600 highly shared, low-generation-probability nucleotide sequences. For each public chain, a later analysis derived a clonal expansion index from normalized ranks of inferred template counts within each repertoire. Generation probabilities in a later analysis came from a VDJ recombination model fitted to out-of-frame rearrangements, and those results were checked against IGoR. In a later analysis, TCR-TCR, TCR-HLA and TCR-CMV co-occurrence was scored with hypergeometric tests, and a repertoire-size bias correction was applied to TCR pairs. A later analysis estimated false discovery rates by permuting HLA or CMV assignments 20 times. A later analysis grouped co-occurring TCRs with DBSCAN, adding TCRdist sequence similarity when clustering within HLA-allele-positive subsets. Co-occurrence clustering excluded repertoires with fewer than 30,000 or more than 120,000 public chains, plus five with anomalous nucleotide sharing. TCRdb took over this immuneACCESS table, retaining in-frame rearrangements with V and J assigned. Such tables are incomplete; in checked studies, under half of the missing clones stem from an unresolved V gene, and the remainder is unexplained. For V, J and clone size, that table is used; D and trimming come from the DNA. The sample table records about 130,000 clones; approximately 17% of these occur just once. Together, the top ten hold 2.9% of the sample.

The data derive from a study of cytomegalovirus exposure and HLA in healthy donors (TCRdb year 2017). With respect to the entire study: An earlier analysis of several hundred of the donors reported 250 to 350 Gb of sequence data and around 120 million unique TCR beta sequences from about 179 million T cells. In a later genetic analysis, genome-wide SNP genotypes for 398 of the 666 donors were used, and that subset was treated as a discovery cohort. Among around 400 genotyped donors of the cohort, an average of around 250,000 unique TCR beta nucleotide sequences was sequenced per donor, of which about 19% were non-productive. Four or five DR-DQ haplotypes were handled as single units for association and clustering, since linkage in the cohort was strong. The study aimed to test whether cataloging public T cell receptors could reveal signatures of past pathogen exposure. Donor age, sex, ethnicity and CMV serostatus were compiled alongside the repertoire data. The later analysis used no new phenotypic data to find candidate immune exposures, relying instead on TCR beta sequences and their occurrence across donors. To predict cytomegalovirus infection status, the study combined high-throughput TCR immunosequencing, statistical association of individual TCRs with disease status, and machine learning. Around 320 gigabases of sequencing data and 70 million to 85 million unique TCR sequences were included in an early release covering under 650 HLA-typed donors. Every repertoire in the discovery cohort had been generated on one and the same sequencing platform. Of the roughly 400 genotyped donors, 65% to 90% fell in the genetic ancestry cluster associated with self-reported Caucasian donors. Typing coverage varied by locus: roughly 620-640 donors for A, B, C, DRB1 and DQB1; more than 500 for DQA1; some 610 for DPA1; roughly 450 for DPB1. An earlier analysis of approximately 630 of the donors applied high-throughput TCR beta sequencing to assess whether each TCR beta V gene segment acted as functional or pseudogenic. A separate validation cohort of approximately 120 different subjects was used in addition to the roughly 640-subject first cohort. In a later analysis, previously published TCR beta repertoires from several hundred donors were re-analyzed and high-resolution HLA genotyping was added so that TCR occurrence patterns could be studied. Both class I and class II loci were covered by HLA typing, at four-digit resolution. Using immunosequencing, the study profiled T cell repertoires from 666 subjects and related those repertoires to cytomegalovirus serostatus.

Measured from the cysteine to the phenylalanine, the CDR3 is 16 residues long. Only the CDR3 DNA stays, 48 bases, in frame from base 1. Unmatched junction bases come to 16, with V trimmed by 3 bases and J by 5 bases. Via the germline V gene, CDR1 is SQVTM and CDR2 ANQGSEA. The paper's findings and limits, for the study overall: Because some donors lacked HLA typing at each locus, the association tests relied only on the typed subset. V-gene and J-gene trimming of TCR beta chains was associated with a missense DCLRE1C variant in a later genetic analysis, and the association was replicated in an independent cohort. Roughly uniform sequencing depth across donors was assumed in presence/absence analyses, although this assumption may not hold. Because the 87-base-pair reads could not distinguish some IMGT-functional V segments, including TRBV6-2 and TRBV6-3, those segments were excluded. According to the authors, the approach could potentially be generalized to other disease states and immunological phenotypes. Broadly in line with IMGT annotations, most TCR beta V segments showed up in productive rearrangements about 90% or about 30% of the time in an earlier analysis of 450 to 750 of the donors. A later analysis found that HLA-associated TCR beta chains were more clonally expanded and had lower generation probabilities than equally common non-associated chains. In a later analysis, 16,951 TCR beta sequences were associated with specific HLA alleles at a false discovery rate of 0.05. Fewer than 20 rarely observed V segments, including chromosome 9 orphons, were excluded from the earlier analysis of several hundred of the donors because counts were too low. Three of the identified cytomegalovirus-associated TCR beta chains were confirmed in vitro to be specific for cytomegalovirus antigens. Most CMV-associated TCR beta chains appeared to be HLA-restricted in a later analysis, and the HLA associations seemed to be driven largely by CMV exposure. In this cohort, only TCR beta chains were sequenced, and detectable features were limited by the absence of alpha or paired-chain data. The classifier was reported to diagnose cytomegalovirus status with high specificity and sensitivity in both the original cohort and the validation cohort. A further reported finding was that TCR beta sequences accurately predicted the HLA-A and HLA-B alleles for most subjects in the first cohort. A later analysis reported that several top co-occurrence clusters appeared linked to parvovirus B19, influenza, CMV and Epstein-Barr virus. Strong co-occurrence of HLA alleles, especially DR and DQ, made assigning TCR associations to individual alleles difficult. A later analysis found that TCR association rates varied across HLA loci, with DRB1 alleles showing the most associated TCRs and HLA-C alleles the fewest. Most TCR sequences were observed very rarely across donors, whereas some public TCRs were present in many individuals. A total of about 180 TCR beta chains were listed by the study as associated with cytomegalovirus. Compared with the 666-donor mean, donors in an Asian-associated ancestry cluster had fewer N-insertions in productive TCRs, according to a later genetic analysis. CMV serostatus was the only immune exposure information available for the cohort. Correlated functional status among segregating V segments might be attributable to linkage disequilibrium, but an unknown experimental factor could not be ruled out. A cluster of highly shared sequence variants was judged likely to be a technical artifact of the sequencing pipeline.

The chain employs TRBV29-1 and TRBJ2-7, and 7 junctional nucleotides match TRBD2. Sequencing was carried out using PBMCs. The TCR comes from a female donor in good health and CMV-seropositive. The CDR3 reads CSVESSARRGGDEQYF. The DNA sequence is TGCAGCGTTGAGAGTTCCGCCCGACGGGGAGGGGACGAGCAGTACTTC.